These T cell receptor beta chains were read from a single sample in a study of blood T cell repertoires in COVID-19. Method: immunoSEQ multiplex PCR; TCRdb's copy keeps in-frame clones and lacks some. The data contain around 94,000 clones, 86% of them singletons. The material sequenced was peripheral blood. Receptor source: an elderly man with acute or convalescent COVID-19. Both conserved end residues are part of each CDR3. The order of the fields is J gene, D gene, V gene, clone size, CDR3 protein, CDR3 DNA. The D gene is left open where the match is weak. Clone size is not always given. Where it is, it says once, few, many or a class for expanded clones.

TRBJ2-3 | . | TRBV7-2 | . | CASSSTGLSTDTQYF | TGTGCCAGCAGCTCCACAGGGCTCAGCACAGATACGCAGTATTTT
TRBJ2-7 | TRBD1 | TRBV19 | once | CASSARQGSYEQYF | TGTGCCAGTAGCGCCCGACAGGGGTCCTACGAGCAGTACTTC
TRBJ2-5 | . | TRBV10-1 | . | CARAVSGTQPFLRETQYF | TGCGCCAGGGCGGTTTCCGGGACACAACCGTTCTTAAGGGAGACCCAGTACTTC
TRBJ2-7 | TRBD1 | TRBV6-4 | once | CASTPGTASYEQYF | TGTGCCAGCACCCCCGGGACAGCCTCTTACGAGCAGTACTTC
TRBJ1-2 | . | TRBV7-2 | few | CASSLVSGHRDGYTF | TGTGCCAGCAGCTTAGTGTCCGGGCACAGGGATGGCTACACCTTC
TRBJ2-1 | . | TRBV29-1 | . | CSVVNFNEQFF | TGCAGCGTTGTAAACTTCAATGAGCAGTTCTTC
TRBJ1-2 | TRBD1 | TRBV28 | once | CASSSTGVGGYTF | TGTGCCAGCAGTTCGACAGGGGTGGGTGGCTACACCTTC
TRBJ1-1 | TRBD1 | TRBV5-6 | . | CASSLRQGRTEAFF | TGTGCCAGCAGCTTAAGACAGGGGAGGACTGAAGCTTTCTTT
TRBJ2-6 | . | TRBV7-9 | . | CAIQGGANVLTF | TGTGCCATCCAGGGTGGGGCCAACGTCCTGACTTTC
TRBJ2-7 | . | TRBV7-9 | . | CASSRGRDSYEQYF | TGTGCCAGCAGTCGCGGAAGAGACTCCTACGAGCAGTACTTC
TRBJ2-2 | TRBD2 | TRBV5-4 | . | CASSLGASGSTGELFF | TGTGCCAGCAGCTTGGGGGCTAGCGGGAGCACCGGGGAGCTGTTTTTT
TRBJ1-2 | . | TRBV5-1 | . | CASSLELGRGYTF | TGCGCCAGCAGCTTAGAGCTCGGGAGAGGCTACACCTTC
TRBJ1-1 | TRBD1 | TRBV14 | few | CASSQGGQGAQTEAFF | TGTGCCAGCAGCCAAGGCGGACAGGGGGCACAAACTGAAGCTTTCTTT
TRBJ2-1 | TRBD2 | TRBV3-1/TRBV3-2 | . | CASSPRTSGSDEQFF | TGTGCCAGCAGCCCCCGGACTAGCGGGAGCGATGAGCAGTTCTTC
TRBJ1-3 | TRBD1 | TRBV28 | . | CASTQGERNTIYF | TGTGCCAGCACTCAGGGGGAACGAAACACCATATATTTT
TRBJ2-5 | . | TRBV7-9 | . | CASSLYRAETQYF | TGTGCCAGCAGCTTGTACAGGGCAGAGACCCAGTACTTC
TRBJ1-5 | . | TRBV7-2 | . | CASSHLGSNQPQHF | TGTGCCAGCAGCCACCTAGGAAGCAATCAGCCCCAGCATTTT
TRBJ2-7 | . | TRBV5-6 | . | CASSLTSEVRRKEQYF | TGTGCCAGCAGCTTGACCTCCGAGGTTAGGAGGAAGGAGCAGTACTTC
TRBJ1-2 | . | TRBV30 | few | CAADRSNYGYTF | TGTGCGGCGGACAGATCTAACTATGGCTACACCTTC
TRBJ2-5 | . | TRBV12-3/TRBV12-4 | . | CASSLQGAETQYF | TGTGCCAGCAGCCTACAGGGTGCAGAGACCCAGTACTTC
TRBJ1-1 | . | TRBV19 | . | CASTRAFGTEAFF | TGTGCCAGTACCCGAGCCTTTGGCACTGAAGCTTTCTTT